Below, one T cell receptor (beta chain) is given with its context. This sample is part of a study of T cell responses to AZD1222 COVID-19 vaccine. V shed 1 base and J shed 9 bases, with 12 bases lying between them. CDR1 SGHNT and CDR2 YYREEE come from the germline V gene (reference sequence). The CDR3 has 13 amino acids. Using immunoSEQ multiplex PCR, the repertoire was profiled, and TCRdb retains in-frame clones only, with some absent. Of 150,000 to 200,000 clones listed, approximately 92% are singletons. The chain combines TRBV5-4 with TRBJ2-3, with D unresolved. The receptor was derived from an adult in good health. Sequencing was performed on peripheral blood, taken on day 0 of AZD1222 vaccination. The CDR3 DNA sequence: TGTGCCAGCAGCTTGCGAGGATGGGGAACGCAGTATTTT. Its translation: CASSLRGWGTQYF.